The clone carrying this T cell receptor beta chain is a singleton in its sample. This CDR3 has 13 amino acids. V shed 9 bases and J shed 2 bases, with 10 bases lying between them. From germline, CDR1 is SNHLY and CDR2 FYNNEI. The sample belongs to a study of blood T cell dynamics during melanoma immunotherapy. Sequencing used immunoSEQ multiplex PCR; TCRdb keeps in-frame clones, though not all of them. The sample lists tens of thousands of clones, approximately 88% occurring once. Time point noted: week 3, after first cycle of checkpoint inhibitor. The V call is TRBV2, the J call TRBJ2-2; D remains unclear. The source is a human donor with melanoma. Sequenced material: blood, taken from a patient treated with checkpoint blockade. CDR3 residues: CASFDTNTGELFF. In nucleotides, the CDR3 is TGTGCCAGTTTTGACACCAACACCGGGGAGCTGTTTTTT.